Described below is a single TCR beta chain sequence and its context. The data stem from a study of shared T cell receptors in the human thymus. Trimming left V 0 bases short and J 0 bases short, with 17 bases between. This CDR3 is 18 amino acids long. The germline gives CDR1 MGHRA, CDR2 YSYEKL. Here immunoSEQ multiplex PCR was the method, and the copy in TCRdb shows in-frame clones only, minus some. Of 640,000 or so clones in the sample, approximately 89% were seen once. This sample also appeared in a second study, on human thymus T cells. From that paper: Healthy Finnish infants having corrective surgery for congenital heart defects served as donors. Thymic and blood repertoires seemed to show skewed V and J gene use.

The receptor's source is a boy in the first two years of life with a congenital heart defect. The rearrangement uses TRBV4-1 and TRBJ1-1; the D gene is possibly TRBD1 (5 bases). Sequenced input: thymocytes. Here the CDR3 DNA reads TGCGCCAGCAGCCAAGACCAGACAGTTGCGCACATGAACACTGAAGCTTTCTTT. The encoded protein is CASSQDQTVAHMNTEAFF.